The T cell receptor (beta chain) under discussion was sequenced for a study of cytomegalovirus exposure and HLA in healthy donors. The PCR had 60 Vbeta and 13 Jbeta primers. Profiled with immunoSEQ multiplex PCR; TCRdb holds only in-frame clones, not every one. This table has fewer than 200,000 clones, 65% to 75% appearing once. Germline V gene lookup returns CDR1 SGDLS and CDR2 YYNGEE. V lost 0 bases and J lost 6, with 12 bases in between. CDR3 length: 14 residues. Sequenced material: PBMCs. This chain connects TRBV9 to TRBJ1-2, with TRBD1 as a possible D gene (5 bases). This TCR was sampled from a girl between 10 and 17 years old in good health and CMV-seronegative. CDR3 sequence: CASSVAGSEHGYTF. The CDR3 nucleotides are TGTGCCAGCAGCGTAGCAGGGTCGGAACATGGCTACACCTTC.